One sample yielded the 10 T cell receptor beta chains listed below, sequenced in a study of blood T cell repertoires in COVID-19. Sequencing used immunoSEQ multiplex PCR; TCRdb keeps in-frame clones, though not all of them. The data contain 380,000 or so clones, more than 70% of them singletons. The sample consisted of peripheral blood. Receptor source: a middle-aged man with acute or convalescent COVID-19.

V and J are TRBV4-3 and TRBJ2-1; no clear D gene. CDR1 LGHNA and CDR2 YSLEER come from the germline V gene. With 0 bases removed from V and 8 bases from J, the gap between germline ends came to 20 bases. This CDR3 spans 17 amino acids. This chain's CDR3 is CASSQDRKQSVSHEQFF. CDR3 nucleotides: TGCGCCAGCAGCCAAGATCGAAAGCAATCCGTTTCCCATGAGCAGTTCTTC.

This clone showed up just once. The chain employs TRBV30 and TRBJ2-6; 8 bases fit TRBD1. The CDR3 spans 17 residues. In germline, CDR1 is GTSNPN, CDR2 SVGIG (reference sequence). The junction had 11 bases not matched to a gene; V was cut back by 6 bases and J by 1 base. CDR3 sequence reads: CACSQGATSSGANVLTF. The CDR3 region has the DNA TGTGCCTGTTCGCAGGGGGCCACCTCTTCTGGGGCCAACGTCCTGACTTTC.

The chain joins TRBV13 to TRBJ1-1; D is perhaps TRBD1 (5 bases). The ends were cut back, 7 bases at V and 8 bases at J, with 20 bases in the middle. CDR1 and CDR2 from the germline V gene are PRHDT and FYEKMQ (reference sequence). This CDR3 is built from 14 residues. CDR3 coding DNA: TGTGCCAGCATCATGAAAGGGGCCGATAAGGAAGCTTTCTTT. This codes for CASIMKGADKEAFF.

The chain recombines TRBV14 with TRBJ2-3; weak D call: TRBD1 (5 bases). Germline lookup yields CDR1 SGHDN and CDR2 FVKESK. This CDR3 spans 15 amino acids. Trimming shortened V by 2 bases and J by 1 base, and 10 bases separated the two germline ends. Here the CDR3 reads CASSQQMGRTDTQYF. CDR3 coding DNA: TGTGCCAGCAGCCAACAAATGGGGCGCACAGATACGCAGTATTTT. The variable domain in full, with the rest retrieved from reference TRBV14 and TRBJ2-3, is EAGVTQFPSHSVIEKGQTVTLRCDPISGHDNLYWYRRVMGKEIKFLLHFVKESKQDESGMPNNRFLAERTGGTYSTLKVQPAELEDSGVYFCASSQQMGRTDTQYFGPGTRLTVL.

This chain uses TRBV5-1 with TRBJ2-1, with 11 bases lining up with TRBD2. The CDR3 contains 15 residues. CDR1 is SGHRS, CDR2 YFSETQ, per germline. With V trimmed by 7 bases and J by 6 bases, 9 bases remained unmatched. CDR3 DNA: TGCGCCAGCGAATCAATAGCGGGAGGGCTCAATGAGCAGTTCTTC. Amino acid sequence: CASESIAGGLNEQFF.

The chain uses TRBV19 and TRBJ2-7; tentatively, D is TRBD2 (6 bases). Germline V gene sequence: CDR1 LNHDA, CDR2 SQIVND (reference sequence). The V gene lost 5 bases and the J gene lost 0 bases, with 14 bases spanning the gap. The CDR3 length is 15 residues. The CDR3 sequence is CASSAGTGSSYEQYF. Here the CDR3 DNA reads TGTGCCAGTAGTGCCGGGACTGGAAGCTCCTACGAGCAGTACTTC.

The chain uses TRBV20-1 and TRBJ1-1; 7 bases map to TRBD1. This CDR3 spans 11 amino acids. Germline CDR1 and CDR2: DFQATT and SNEGSKA (reference sequence). The V and J ends lost 6 bases and 8 bases, in that order; junction bases with no gene match: 6. The CDR3 loop reads CSAPQGVEAFF. The CDR3 DNA sequence: TGCAGTGCCCCGCAGGGGGTGGAAGCTTTCTTT.

This clone was detected a few times. The CDR3 nucleotides read TGTGCCAGCAGTAGTGGACCGACGCAGGGCACTGAAGCTTTCTTT. Protein product: CASSSGPTQGTEAFF. This rearrangement joins TRBV28 to TRBJ1-1; D is possibly TRBD1 (5 bases). The germline V gene has CDR1 MDHEN and CDR2 SYDVKM. This CDR3 has 15 residues. Trimming stripped 5 bases from V and 4 bases from J, with 17 bases between.

The rearrangement uses TRBV10-1 and TRBJ1-1; possibly TRBD1 for D (5 bases). CDR1 and CDR2 from the germline V gene are WNHNN and SYGVQD (reference sequence). The CDR3 loop spans 14 amino acids. V lost 0 bases to trimming and J lost 8 bases, with 13 bases between them. CDR3 loop: CASSESSDNLEAFF. The DNA for the CDR3 is TGCGCCAGCAGTGAGTCATCGGACAACCTGGAAGCTTTCTTT.

The chain is built from TRBV9 and TRBJ2-1; 7 bases are shared with TRBD2. V lost 0 bases, J lost 2 bases, and 2 bases stayed unmatched. This CDR3 spans 15 amino acids. Germline CDR1 and CDR2: SGDLS and YYNGEE. The CDR3 is CASSVVGRAYNEQFF. CDR3 bases: TGTGCCAGCAGCGTAGTTGGGAGGGCCTACAATGAGCAGTTCTTC. Filled out from reference TRBV9 and TRBJ2-1, the complete variable domain reads DSGVTQTPKHLITATGQRVTLRCSPRSGDLSVYWYQQSLDQGLQFLIQYYNGEERAKGNILERFSAQQFPDLHSELNLSSLELGDSALYFCASSVVGRAYNEQFFGPGTRLTVL.